These 3 T cell receptor beta chains were sequenced from one sample in a study of blood T cell repertoires in COVID-19. Libraries were prepared by immunoSEQ multiplex PCR; TCRdb keeps only in-frame clonotypes and omits some of them. The sample contains 95,000 to 150,000 clones, roughly 89% of which appear only once. Input material: peripheral blood. The receptors were sampled from a man aged 35 to 55 with acute or convalescent COVID-19.

V is TRBV18 and J is TRBJ2-1, with 8 bases matching TRBD2. The CDR3 covers 15 residues. The V segment lost 2 bases and the J segment 2 bases; nucleotides outside the gene matches: 2. CDR1 is KGHSH and CDR2 is LQKENI in the germline V gene. CDR3 coding DNA: TGTGCCAGCTCACCAGGAGCGGGAGCCTACAATGAGCAGTTCTTC. Translation gives CASSPGAGAYNEQFF.

This clone showed up just a few times. This chain connects TRBV5-6 to TRBJ1-5; the match to TRBD1 covers 7 bases. Germline CDR1 is SGHDT and CDR2 is YYEEEE. V lost 3 bases and J lost 6; bases outside the gene matches: 12. The CDR3 is 16 residues long. CDR3 protein: CASSSWAYRGRQPQHF. The CDR3 DNA reads as TGTGCCAGCAGCTCATGGGCCTACAGGGGACGTCAGCCCCAGCATTTT.

This chain uses TRBV6-5 with TRBJ2-5; 11 bases are shared with TRBD1. Per the germline V gene, CDR1 is MNHEY and CDR2 is SVGAGI. V lost 8 bases to trimming and J lost 7 bases; unmatched junction nucleotides: 9. This CDR3 contains 14 residues. The CDR3 nucleotides read TGTGCCAGCGTTGAGGTGGGACAGGGGGGGACCCAGTACTTC. Its protein product is CASVEVGQGGTQYF.